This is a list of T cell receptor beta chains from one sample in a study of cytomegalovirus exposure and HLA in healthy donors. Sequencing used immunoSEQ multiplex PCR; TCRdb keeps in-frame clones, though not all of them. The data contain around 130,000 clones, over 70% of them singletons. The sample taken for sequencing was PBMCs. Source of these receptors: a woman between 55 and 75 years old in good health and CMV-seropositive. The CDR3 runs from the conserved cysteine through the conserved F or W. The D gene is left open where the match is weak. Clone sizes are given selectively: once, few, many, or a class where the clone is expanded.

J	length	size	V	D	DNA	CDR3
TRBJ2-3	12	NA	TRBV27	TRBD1	TGTGCCAGCAGTTTCAATGGACAGGGAAAGTATTTT	CASSFNGQGKYF
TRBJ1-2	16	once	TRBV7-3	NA	TGTGCCAGCAGCTCCCAGGCGGGTGGCGGGAACTATGGCTACACCTTC	CASSSQAGGGNYGYTF
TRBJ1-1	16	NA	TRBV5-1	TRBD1	TGCGCCAGCAGCTTCCGGGACAGGGTATCGAACACTGAAGCTTTCTTT	CASSFRDRVSNTEAFF
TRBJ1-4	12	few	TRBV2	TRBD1	TGTGCCTATGGACAGGGGGGAGAAAAACTGTTTTTT	CAYGQGGEKLFF
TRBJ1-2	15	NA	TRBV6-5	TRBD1	TGTGCCAGCACTAAGACAGGGGGACTCCCTTATGGCTACACCTTC	CASTKTGGLPYGYTF
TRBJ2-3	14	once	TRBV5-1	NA	TGCGCCAGCAGCTTGGCCGTGCCTACGGATACGCAGTATTTT	CASSLAVPTDTQYF
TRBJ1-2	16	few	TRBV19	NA	TGTGCCAGTAGTCCTACTCGACAGCCTTCTAACTATGGCTACACCTTC	CASSPTRQPSNYGYTF
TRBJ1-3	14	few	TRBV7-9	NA	TGTGCCAGCAGCTCCACAGTCTCTGGAAACACCATATATTTT	CASSSTVSGNTIYF
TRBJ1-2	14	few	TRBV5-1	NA	TGCGCCAGCACCTCAGGGGCATCTAACTATGGCTACACCTTC	CASTSGASNYGYTF
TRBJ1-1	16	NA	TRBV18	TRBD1	TGTGCCAGCTCACCACCGGGGGGGACAGGGAACACTGAAGCTTTCTTT	CASSPPGGTGNTEAFF
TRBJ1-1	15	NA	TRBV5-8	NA	TGTGCCAGCAGCCTCGTTTTCGCGGTACCCACTGAAGCTTTCTTT	CASSLVFAVPTEAFF
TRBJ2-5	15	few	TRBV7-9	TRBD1	TGTGCCAGCAGCTTGGGGACAGAATCTCAAGAGACCCAGTACTTC	CASSLGTESQETQYF
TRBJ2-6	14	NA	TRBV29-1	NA	TGCAGCGTTGGGACAGACTCTGGGGCCAACGTCCTGACTTTC	CSVGTDSGANVLTF
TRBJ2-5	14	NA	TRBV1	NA	TGCACCAGCAGCCAAGATCCGGGGCAAGAGACCCAGTACTTC	CTSSQDPGQETQYF
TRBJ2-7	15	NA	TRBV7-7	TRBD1	TGTGCCAGCAGCCGCGGACAGGGGTCCCCCTACGAGCAGTACTTC	CASSRGQGSPYEQYF
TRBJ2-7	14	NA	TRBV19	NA	TGTGCCAGTAGTTCCGCTGACACCACCTACGAGCAGTACTTC	CASSSADTTYEQYF
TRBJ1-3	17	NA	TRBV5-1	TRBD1	TGCGCCAGCAGCCCCCGACAGCCAGGGGGCTCTGGAAACACCATATATTTT	CASSPRQPGGSGNTIYF
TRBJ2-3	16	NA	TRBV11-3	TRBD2	TGTGCCAGCAGCCACACCGGACTAGCGGGGTGGGATACGCAGTATTTT	CASSHTGLAGWDTQYF
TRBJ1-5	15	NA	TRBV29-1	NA	TGCAGCGTTGAAGAAGGAGGGAGCGTCAATCAGCCCCAGCATTTT	CSVEEGGSVNQPQHF
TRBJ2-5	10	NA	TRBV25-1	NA	TGTGCCAGCAGGCGCGAAGAGCAGTACTTC	CASRREEQYF
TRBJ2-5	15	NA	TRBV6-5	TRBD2	TGTGCCAGCAGTCCCAGCGGGGGGGTCCTTGAGACCCAGTACTTC	CASSPSGGVLETQYF
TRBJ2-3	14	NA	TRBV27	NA	TGTGCCAGCAGGCGCGGGGCGAGCACAGATACGCAGTATTTT	CASRRGASTDTQYF
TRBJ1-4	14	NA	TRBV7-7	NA	TGTGCTAGCAGCCCCGCTGGACAGCCTGAAAAACTGTTTTTT	CASSPAGQPEKLFF
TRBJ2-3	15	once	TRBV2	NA	TGTGCCAGCAGCGGGGGAAGGGTGAGTCGAGATACGCAGTATTTT	CASSGGRVSRDTQYF
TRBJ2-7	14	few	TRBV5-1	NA	TGCGCCAGCAGCTTGGCGGGGAGCTCCTACGAGCAGTACTTC	CASSLAGSSYEQYF
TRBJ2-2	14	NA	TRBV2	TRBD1	TGTGCCAGTAGAAGGGGACAGGGGGCCGGGGAGCTGTTTTTT	CASRRGQGAGELFF
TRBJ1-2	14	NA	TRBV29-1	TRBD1	TGCAGCGTTGCAGACAGGGAAGCTAACTATGGCTACACCTTC	CSVADREANYGYTF
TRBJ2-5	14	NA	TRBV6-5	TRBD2	TGTGCCAGCACCGAGACTAGCCCTAGGGAGACCCAGTACTTC	CASTETSPRETQYF
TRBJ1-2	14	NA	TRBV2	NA	TGTGCCAGCAATGGGCCAGGGGACCGCCATGGCTACACCTTC	CASNGPGDRHGYTF
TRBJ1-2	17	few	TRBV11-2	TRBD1	TGTGCCAGCAGCGAAAGGACAGGGAGGTCGGGTGACTATGGCTACACCTTC	CASSERTGRSGDYGYTF
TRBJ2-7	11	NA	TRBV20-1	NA	TGCAGTGCTAGGTGGAGCTACGAGCAGTACTTC	CSARWSYEQYF
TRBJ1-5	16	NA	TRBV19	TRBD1	TGTGCCAGTAGTATCGACAGGGGAGGAGGCAATCAGCCCCAGCATTTT	CASSIDRGGGNQPQHF
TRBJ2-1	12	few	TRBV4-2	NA	TGTGCCAGCAGCCAAGGGACGGGGGAGCAGTTCTTC	CASSQGTGEQFF
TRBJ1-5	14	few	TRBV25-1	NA	TGTGCCAGCAGCGGGGGGGAAAGCAATCAGCCCCAGCATTTT	CASSGGESNQPQHF
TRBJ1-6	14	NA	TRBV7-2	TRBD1	TGTGCCAGCAGCTTACAACAGGGGAATTCACCCCTCCACTTT	CASSLQQGNSPLHF
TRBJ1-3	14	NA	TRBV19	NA	TGTGCCAGTAGTATAGTGTCAGCTGGAAACACCATATATTTT	CASSIVSAGNTIYF
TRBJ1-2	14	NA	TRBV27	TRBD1	TGTGCCAGCAGTCCGGACAGGGGCGGCTATGGCTACACCTTC	CASSPDRGGYGYTF
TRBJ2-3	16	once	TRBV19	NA	TGTGCCAGTAGTTCCTCCGGGACAACTAGCACAGATACGCAGTATTTT	CASSSSGTTSTDTQYF
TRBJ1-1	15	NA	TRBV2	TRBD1	TGTGCCAGCAGTGGGTACAGGGGAGAGAACACTGAAGCTTTCTTT	CASSGYRGENTEAFF
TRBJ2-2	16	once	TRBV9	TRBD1	TGTGCCAGCAGCGTGTTGACAGGGGGAGGGTCCGGGGAGCTGTTTTTT	CASSVLTGGGSGELFF
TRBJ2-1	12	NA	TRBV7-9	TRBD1	TGTGCCAGCAGCCCAGAGACAGGGGGACAGTTCTTC	CASSPETGGQFF
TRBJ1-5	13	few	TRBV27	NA	TGTGCCAGCAGGGGGGGGGCAGGGCAGCCCCAGCATTTT	CASRGGAGQPQHF